These T cell receptor beta chains were read from a single sample in a study of blood T cell repertoires in COVID-19. Libraries were prepared by immunoSEQ multiplex PCR; TCRdb keeps only in-frame clonotypes and omits some of them. The profile shows a few hundred thousand clones, approximately 90% of them singletons. The sequenced sample was PBMCs or T cells enriched from blood (not recorded which). Receptor source: a woman between 40 and 50 years old with acute COVID-19. Both conserved end residues are part of each CDR3. D genes are given only for firm matches. The size of a clone is reported for some rows only, either as once, few or many, or as a class for expanded clones.

CASKDRGPSAEKLFF	TGTGCCAGTAAGGACAGGGGGCCCTCAGCCGAAAAACTGTTTTTT	TRBD1	TRBV19	-	TRBJ1-4
CASSLNSRGSGANVLTF	TGTGCCAGCAGCTTAAATTCTCGGGGCTCTGGGGCCAACGTCCTGACTTTC	-	TRBV7-2	-	TRBJ2-6
CASSTDSFEQFF	TGTGCCAGCAGCACGGACTCCTTCGAGCAGTTCTTC	-	TRBV5-4	-	TRBJ2-1
CASSPGQGGNQPQHF	TGTGCCAGTAGTCCGGGACAGGGTGGCAATCAGCCCCAGCATTTT	TRBD1	TRBV19	-	TRBJ1-5
CARFTGEAFF	TGTGCCAGATTTACAGGGGAAGCTTTCTTT	-	TRBV2	-	TRBJ1-1
CASSAGTALNYGYTF	TGTGCCAGCAGCGCAGGGACAGCGTTAAACTATGGCTACACCTTC	TRBD1	TRBV7-9	-	TRBJ1-2
CATSRDPGLEYEQYF	TGTGCCACCAGCAGAGATCCGGGGTTAGAGTACGAGCAGTACTTC	-	TRBV15	-	TRBJ2-7
CASAMLAGGTSGANVLTF	TGTGCCAGTGCTATGCTAGCGGGAGGTACCTCTGGGGCCAACGTCCTGACTTTC	TRBD2	TRBV19	-	TRBJ2-6
CASSSRGLNSPLHF	TGTGCCAGCAGCTCCAGGGGGCTTAATTCACCCCTCCACTTT	TRBD1	TRBV11-2	few	TRBJ1-6
CASMGGGVNQPQHF	TGTGCCAGCATGGGTGGGGGGGTCAATCAGCCCCAGCATTTT	-	TRBV28	-	TRBJ1-5
CASSPAGTDYNEQFF	TGCGCCAGCAGCCCAGCCGGGACAGATTACAATGAGCAGTTCTTC	TRBD1	TRBV5-1	-	TRBJ2-1
CASSPPTSGGYNEQFF	TGTGCCAGCTCACCCCCAACTAGCGGGGGATACAATGAGCAGTTCTTC	TRBD2	TRBV18	once	TRBJ2-1
CASSAGLADNEQFF	TGTGCCAGCAGCGCCGGACTAGCAGACAATGAGCAGTTCTTC	TRBD2	TRBV9	-	TRBJ2-1
CASSLGRGWTDTQYF	TGTGCCAGCAGCTTGGGGCGGGGGTGGACAGATACGCAGTATTTT	TRBD2	TRBV5-8	-	TRBJ2-3
CASSLGGLKNTEAFF	TGTGCCAGCAGCTTAGGTGGACTCAAGAACACTGAAGCTTTCTTT	-	TRBV7-9	-	TRBJ1-1
CASSPSGDNSPLHF	TGTGCCAGCAGCCCATCCGGGGATAATTCACCCCTCCACTTT	-	TRBV11-3	-	TRBJ1-6
CASSSRTGMNTEAFF	TGTGCCAGCAGCTCCCGGACAGGGATGAACACTGAAGCTTTCTTT	TRBD1	TRBV7-2	-	TRBJ1-1
CASSLGRGRETQYF	TGCGCCAGCAGCCTGGGCAGGGGTAGGGAGACCCAGTACTTC	-	TRBV5-1	-	TRBJ2-5
CASSVGTKMYGRRSEAFF	TGTGCCAGCAGCGTAGGGACTAAGATGTACGGCCGGCGCTCTGAAGCTTTCTTT	-	TRBV9	once	TRBJ1-1
CASSARAGFTQYF	TGCGCCAGCAGTGCTCGAGCGGGCTTTACGCAGTATTTT	-	TRBV10-2	-	TRBJ2-3
CASSKDQGFLSYNEQFF	TGTGCCAGCAGCAAGGACCAGGGCTTCCTCTCCTACAATGAGCAGTTCTTC	-	TRBV7-8	-	TRBJ2-1
CAWATGQGEQPQHF	TGTGCCTGGGCCACAGGGCAGGGGGAACAGCCCCAGCATTTT	TRBD1	TRBV30	-	TRBJ1-5
CASSQEWGEAGGAETQYF	TGTGCCAGCAGCCAAGAATGGGGGGAAGCAGGGGGCGCGGAGACCCAGTACTTC	TRBD1	TRBV3-1/TRBV3-2	-	TRBJ2-5
CASSLQGIYGYTF	TGTGCCAGCAGCTTACAGGGAATCTATGGCTACACCTTC	-	TRBV5-5	-	TRBJ1-2
CASIQDLANTEAFF	TGTGCCAGCATTCAGGACCTAGCTAACACTGAAGCTTTCTTT	-	TRBV6-5	-	TRBJ1-1
CASSDRGVRSTEAFF	TGCGCCAGCAGTGACAGGGGAGTGAGAAGCACTGAAGCTTTCTTT	-	TRBV10-1	-	TRBJ1-1
CASSPRQGYGYTF	TGTGCCAGCAGTCCTCGACAAGGCTATGGCTACACCTTC	-	TRBV4-2	-	TRBJ1-2
CASSYEGGPYNEQFF	TGCGCCAGCAGCTATGAGGGGGGGCCCTACAATGAGCAGTTCTTC	-	TRBV5-1	-	TRBJ2-1
CSVRRTAYSYEQYF	TGCAGCGTTCGAAGGACAGCTTACTCCTACGAGCAGTACTTC	-	TRBV29-1	-	TRBJ2-7
CASSQDRASGGIRYF	TGTGCCAGCAGCCAAGATCGAGCCAGCGGGGGAATCCGGTATTTT	TRBD2	TRBV4-2	once	TRBJ2-3
CASSLAQLSGLGEQFF	TGCGCCAGCAGCTTGGCCCAGCTTAGCGGTTTGGGGGAGCAGTTCTTC	-	TRBV5-1	-	TRBJ2-1
CASKEDYNSPLHF	TGTGCCAGTAAAGAGGACTATAATTCACCCCTCCACTTT	-	TRBV2	-	TRBJ1-6
CASSSGQNYGYTF	TGTGCCAGCAGCTCGGGACAGAACTATGGCTACACCTTC	TRBD1	TRBV7-2	-	TRBJ1-2
CASSSSLRGANEKLFF	TGTGCCAGCAGCTCCTCCCTCAGGGGCGCTAATGAAAAACTGTTTTTT	-	TRBV5-4	-	TRBJ1-4
CATSDLRRVYTEAFF	TGTGCCACCAGTGATTTGCGCCGGGTATACACTGAAGCTTTCTTT	-	TRBV24-1	-	TRBJ1-1
CASSNRDSYLEETQYF	TGTGCCAGCAGCAATAGGGACAGCTACTTGGAGGAGACCCAGTACTTC	TRBD1	TRBV7-9	-	TRBJ2-5
CASSTLQGAGSPLHF	TGTGCCAGCAGTACTCTACAGGGGGCAGGTTCACCCCTCCACTTT	TRBD1	TRBV27	-	TRBJ1-6
CASSRARQATEAFF	TGTGCCAGCAGTCGGGCCCGACAGGCCACTGAAGCTTTCTTT	-	TRBV6-5	-	TRBJ1-1
CATSDLKTRGTEAFF	TGTGCCACCAGTGACCTAAAGACAAGAGGGACTGAAGCTTTCTTT	-	TRBV24-1	-	TRBJ1-1
CASSLAGRGFSGNTIYF	TGTGCCAGCAGCTTAGCGGGCAGGGGATTCTCTGGAAACACCATATATTTT	-	TRBV7-6	few	TRBJ1-3
CASSTLQGYTEAFF	TGTGCCAGTAGTACCCTACAGGGATACACTGAAGCTTTCTTT	-	TRBV19	-	TRBJ1-1
CAWSVGTGDINEQFF	TGTGCCTGGAGTGTAGGGACAGGGGACATCAATGAGCAGTTCTTC	TRBD1	TRBV30	many	TRBJ2-1
CASSLADRAISEQYF	TGCGCCAGCAGCTTGGCAGACAGGGCTATTTCCGAGCAGTACTTC	TRBD1	TRBV5-1	few	TRBJ2-7
CSVSEEKLFF	TGCAGCGTTTCCGAGGAAAAACTGTTTTTT	-	TRBV29-1	-	TRBJ1-4
CASSLPGPYGYTF	TGTGCCAGCAGCTTGCCAGGTCCCTATGGCTACACCTTC	-	TRBV5-4	-	TRBJ1-2
CASSPYEFF	TGTGCCAGCAGCCCGTATGAGTTCTTC	-	TRBV9	-	TRBJ2-1